The 20 T cell receptor beta chains presented below share a single source sample, sequenced in a study of T cell repertoires in cytomegalovirus infection. TCRdb re-called the reads with MiXCR, one entry per CDR3 protein. Altogether some 680,000 distinct CDR3 sequences are present, about a third being singletons, with the ten largest covering around 2.8%. The specimen sequenced was PBMCs. All receptors come from a human donor in good health (CMV status not recorded). Some clones in this sample may be carry-over from other donors' samples.

The gene calls are TRBV4-1 and TRBJ2-3; D assignment may be TRBD1 or TRBD2 (6 bases each). The V gene's germline CDR1 is MGHRA and CDR2 YSYEKL. Trimming removed 1 base at V and 2 bases at J, with 13 bases between. This CDR3 region has 16 residues. CDR3 coding DNA: TGCGCCAGCAGCCAAGGGGGGGCTCTGTCCACAGATACGCAGTATTTT. Protein: CASSQGGALSTDTQYF.

About this clonotype itself: The CDR3 carries no conserved terminal phenylalanine or tryptophan, so it likely arises from a read error. The limits of the CDR3 on the DNA are not certain, so only TCRdb's listed CDR3 is given. The rearrangement uses TRBV7-6 and TRBJ2-1. Germline CDR1 SGHVS, CDR2 FNYEAQ. The CDR3 spans 15 amino acids, including both terminal residues. The CDR3 spells CASSSGPGFYNEQLL.

The chain uses TRBV27 and TRBJ2-7; a possible D gene is TRBD2 (6 bases). V lost 7 bases to trimming and J lost 1 base, with 11 bases between them. There are 13 residues in the CDR3. Germline V gene lookup returns CDR1 MNHEY and CDR2 SMNVEV (reference sequence). The CDR3 region has the DNA TGTGCCAGCATCGGACTACCTTCCTACGAGCAGTACTTC. This encodes CASIGLPSYEQYF.

This chain links TRBV28 with TRBJ2-7; D not certain. This CDR3 is built from 17 residues. Germline V gives CDR1 MDHEN, CDR2 SYDVKM. Between the trimmed V and J ends, which lost 7 bases and 0 bases, there was a span of 22 bases. The DNA of the CDR3 is TGTGCCAGCACCGCGGCCAACTCCTTCCCGGGCTCCTACGAGCAGTACTTC. Amino acids: CASTAANSFPGSYEQYF.

Worth noting for this clonotype: The conserved closing phenylalanine or tryptophan is absent in this CDR3, likely reflecting a read error. The chain couples TRBV13 to TRBJ1-1; no firm D call. Trimming left V 1 base short and J 1 base short, with 4 bases between. The CDR3 runs 13 residues. CDR1 and CDR2 from the germline V gene are PRHDT and FYEKMQ (reference sequence). CDR3 amino acids: CASSLATNTEAFL. Written as DNA, the CDR3 is TGTGCCAGCAGCTTAGCTACGAACACTGAAGCTTTCTTG.

This clonotype showed up many times. The CDR3, as DNA: TGTGCCAGCAGCCCAGGGACGAACACTGAAGCTTTCTTT. Its translation is CASSPGTNTEAFF. This chain links TRBV7-3 with TRBJ1-1; D perhaps matches TRBD1 (5 bases). CDR1 and CDR2 (germline): SGHTA, FQGTGA. V was pared by 5 bases and J by 1 base, with 8 bases between. CDR3 length equals 13 residues.

In its sample, this clonotype was seen many times. The chain joins TRBV7-2 to TRBJ1-1, with D maybe TRBD1 (5 bases). The germline CDR1 and CDR2 sequences are SGHTA and FQGNSA. V was shortened by 8 bases and J by 5 bases, with 9 bases between the two germline ends. The CDR3 loop spans 11 amino acids. CDR3 DNA sequence: TGTGCCAGCGGGGGATATACTGAAGCTTTCTTT. Protein product: CASGGYTEAFF.

The chain combines TRBV6-1 with TRBJ2-1, with 11 positions matching TRBD1. The V gene's germline CDR1 is MNHNS and CDR2 SASEGT. The CDR3 loop spans 13 amino acids. Trimming removed 7 bases from V and 5 bases from J; junction bases left unmatched: 1. The chain's CDR3 is CASMGQGDNEQFF. Written as DNA, the CDR3 is TGTGCCAGCATGGGACAGGGGGACAATGAGCAGTTCTTC.

This clonotype was seen a few times. V is TRBV19 and J is TRBJ1-5, with D uncertain. This CDR3 has 15 residues. Trimming took 1 base from V and 0 from J, leaving 7 bases between them. Germline CDR1 reads LNHDA; CDR2 reads SQIVND (reference sequence). CDR3 loop: CASSIVLHSNQPQHF. CDR3 coding DNA: TGTGCCAGTAGTATAGTCCTTCATAGCAATCAGCCCCAGCATTTT. The whole variable domain, filled in from reference TRBV19 and TRBJ1-5, reads DGGITQSPKYLFRKEGQNVTLSCEQNLNHDAMYWYRQDPGQGLRLIYYSQIVNDFQKGDIAEGYSVSREKKESFPLTVTSAQKNPTAFYLCASSIVLHSNQPQHFGDGTRLSIL.

This clonotype has ten or more counts. The chain recombines TRBV6-2 or TRBV6-3 with TRBJ1-1; D not resolved. V shed 5 bases and J shed 0 bases, with 10 bases lying between them. The CDR3 contains 14 residues. Germline loops: CDR1 MNHEY, CDR2 SVGEGT. CDR3 residues: CASSIAVMNTEAFF. The CDR3 DNA is TGTGCCAGCAGTATTGCAGTCATGAACACTGAAGCTTTCTTT.

This clonotype was seen only a few times. The genes are TRBV28 and TRBJ2-7, with a tentative D call TRBD1 (5 bases). Germline V gene data show CDR1 as MDHEN and CDR2 as SYDVKM. V lost 6 bases to trimming and J lost 2 bases, with 11 bases between them. This CDR3 has 13 residues. CDR3: CASRQVTTYEQYF. CDR3 DNA: TGTGCCAGCAGACAGGTTACGACCTACGAGCAGTACTTC.

The CDR3 protein is CASSLWGLWAFF. The DNA for the CDR3 is TGTGCCAGCAGTTTATGGGGTTTATGGGCTTTCTTT. This chain joins TRBV12-3 or TRBV12-4 and TRBJ1-1; the D is unclear. V was pared by 2 bases and J by 11 bases, with 12 bases between. This CDR3 contains 12 residues.

Regarding this clonotype: Possible read error: a much larger clone is one base away. Likely a read error: the CDR3 ends without its conserved phenylalanine or tryptophan. The chain links TRBV28 to TRBJ2-7, with TRBD1 matching over 9 bases. CDR1 is MDHEN and CDR2 is SYDVKM in the germline V gene. V was pared by 6 bases and J by 3 bases, with 9 bases of the junction left unmatched. This CDR3 has 15 residues. CDR3 residues: CASRAGTGLSYEQYL. Here the CDR3 DNA reads TGTGCCAGCAGGGCCGGGACAGGGCTTAGCTACGAGCAGTACTTA.

This clonotype was counted only a few times. This rearrangement joins TRBV7-2 to TRBJ2-7, with 7 bases that match TRBD2. CDR1 is SGHTA, CDR2 FQGNSA, per germline. The CDR3 is made up of 14 amino acids. Trimming at V came to 4 bases and at J to 7 bases, leaving 10 bases not matched to a gene. The CDR3 DNA reads TGTGCCAGCAGCTCCCAGGGAGGGCACATGGAGCAGTACTTC. Residues: CASSSQGGHMEQYF.

This clonotype was seen at least ten times. The chain joins TRBV7-9 to TRBJ1-6; D is perhaps TRBD1 (6 bases). The CDR3 has 15 residues. Germline values: CDR1 SEHNR, CDR2 FQNEAQ (reference sequence). Trimming removed 4 bases from V and 8 bases from J, with 15 bases in between. The CDR3 region has the DNA TGTGCCAGCAGCTCGATGGGGGCCAGGGATTCACCCCTCCACTTT. This translates into CASSSMGARDSPLHF. The full variable domain, in which reference TRBV7-9 and TRBJ1-6 provide the parts outside the CDR3, is DTGVSQNPRHKITKRGQNVTFRCDPISEHNRLYWYRQTLGQGPEFLTYFQNEAQLEKSRLLSDRFSAERPKGSFSTLEIQRTEQGDSAMYLCASSSMGARDSPLHFGNGTRLTVT.

This clonotype has only a few counts. The J gene is TRBJ1-1, the V gene TRBV12-3 or TRBV12-4; D may be TRBD1 (6 bases). This CDR3 has 15 residues. V shed 3 bases and J shed 0 bases, with 11 bases lying between them. This CDR3 is CASSLTTGLNTEAFF. For the CDR3, the DNA is TGTGCCAGCAGTTTGACGACAGGACTGAACACTGAAGCTTTCTTT.

The chain combines TRBV6-1 with TRBJ1-5; D is perhaps TRBD1 (5 bases). Germline V gene data show CDR1 as MNHNS and CDR2 as SASEGT. V was trimmed by 3 bases and J by 0 bases, leaving 9 bases between them. CDR3 length: 15 amino acids. The CDR3 reads CASSEGLSSNQPQHF. CDR3 in DNA: TGTGCCAGCAGTGAGGGACTTTCTAGCAATCAGCCCCAGCATTTT.

On this clonotype: A much larger clone is a single base away; this may be a read error. The genes are TRBV7-8 and TRBJ1-5; 7 bases map to TRBD1. Germline CDR1 and CDR2: SGHVS and FQNEAQ. The CDR3 has 16 amino acids. The CDR3: CASSPRTGPDNHPQHF. For the CDR3, the DNA is TGTGCCAGCAGCCCCAGGACAGGTCCTGACAATCATCCCCAGCATTTT.

V is TRBV5-4 and J is TRBJ1-1; D ambiguous. The ends were cut back, 0 bases at V and 8 bases at J, with 14 bases in the middle. Germline assignment: CDR1 SGHNT and CDR2 YYREEE (reference sequence). The CDR3 runs to 14 residues. For the CDR3, the DNA is TGTGCCAGCAGCTTGGACCCCCAAAAAGGGGAAGCTTTCTTT. It is translated as CASSLDPQKGEAFF.

This chain uses TRBV4-2 with TRBJ2-7; 9 bases line up with TRBD2. CDR1 is LGHNA and CDR2 is YNFKEQ in the germline V gene. The CDR3 covers 16 residues. J lost 5 bases, V lost 0 bases, and 8 bases had no gene match. The CDR3 sequence is CASSQEMREGIDEQYF. CDR3 nucleotide sequence: TGTGCCAGCAGCCAAGAGATGCGGGAGGGCATCGACGAGCAGTACTTC.